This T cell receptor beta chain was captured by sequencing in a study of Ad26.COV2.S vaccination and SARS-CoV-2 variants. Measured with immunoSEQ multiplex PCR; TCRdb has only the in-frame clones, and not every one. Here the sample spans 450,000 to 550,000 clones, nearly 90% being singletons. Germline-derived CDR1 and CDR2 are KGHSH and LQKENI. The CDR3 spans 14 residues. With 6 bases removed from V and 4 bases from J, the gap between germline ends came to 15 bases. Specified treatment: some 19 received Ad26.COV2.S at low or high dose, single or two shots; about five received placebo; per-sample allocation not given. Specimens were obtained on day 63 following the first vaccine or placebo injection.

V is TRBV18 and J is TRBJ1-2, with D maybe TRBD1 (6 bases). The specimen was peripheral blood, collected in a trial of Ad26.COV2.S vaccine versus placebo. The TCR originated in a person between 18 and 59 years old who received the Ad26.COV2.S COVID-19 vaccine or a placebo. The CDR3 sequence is CASSPRGGGYGYTF. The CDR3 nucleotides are TGTGCCAGCTCCCCCCGCGGGGGCGGCTATGGCTACACCTTC.